Given below is one T cell receptor beta chain in context. Its matching antigen is unknown. A much larger clone lies a single base off, so this may be a read error. This specimen comes from a study of molecular identifiers for immune sequencing clone quantification. The CDR3 is 18 residues long. From germline, CDR1 is SEHNR and CDR2 FQNEAQ (reference sequence). Whole-study findings and limits: The study reportedly detected spiked Jurkat TCR RNA from one cell among 1.1 million or so naive cells.

For bulk TCR libraries, previously described methods and listed TCR primers were used. Each CDR3 protein gets one entry after TCRdb re-called the PCR reads with MiXCR. The sample includes about 630,000 distinct CDR3 sequences, about 25% of them seen just once. This TCR came from a human donor in good health. Some libraries in this study had Jurkat cell RNA spiked in. Sample: naive CD8+ T cells from blood, with Jurkat cell RNA spiked in. Subset of the sample: FACS-sorted CD8+CD4-CCR7+CD45RA+ naive T cells. V usage is TRBV7-9 and J usage is TRBJ2-3; 8 bases are shared with TRBD1. CDR3: CASSLITRTTGATATQYF. In DNA, the CDR3 is TGTGCCAGCAGCTTAATAACGCGTACGACAGGGGCCACAGCTACGCAGTATTTT.